These 10 T cell receptor beta chains were sequenced from one sample in a study of CXCR3-negative and CXCR3-positive naive CD8 T cells. General study findings and limits: Higher TRB CDR3 hydrophobicity marked CXCR3-positive naive cells relative to CXCR3-negative naive cells.

Their antigen targets remain unknown. The libraries of TRB cDNA were prepared using 5' RACE with UMI labels. After re-calling the 5' RACE reads, TCRdb lists one entry per CDR3 protein, DNA absent. Its listing shows approximately 96,000 distinct CDR3 sequences. The source material was naive CXCR3+ CD8+ T cells from blood. Subset indicated: CD45RO-CCR7+CD27+CD95- naive CD8+ T cells expressing CXCR3 (TNR3+). The receptor set was obtained from a human donor in good health. Some clones in this sample may be carry-over from other donors' samples.

The J gene is TRBJ2-1, the V gene TRBV29-1; absent DNA, TCRdb's TRBD1 call cannot be checked. Germline V CDR1 and CDR2: SQVTM, ANQGSEA. The CDR3 contains 20 residues. This chain's CDR3 is CSVGIGWTGEEARIVNEQFF.

The chain is built from TRBV10-2 and TRBJ2-5; TCRdb gives TRBD2 as the D gene, but with no DNA this cannot be confirmed. Looked up from germline, CDR1 is WSHSY and CDR2 is SAAADI. This CDR3 has 14 amino acids. CDR3 sequence: CASSSSGTLGTQYF.

The V call is TRBV2, the J call TRBJ2-1; TCRdb designates TRBD1, a call that cannot be tested without DNA. Germline V gene data show CDR1 as SNHLY and CDR2 as FYNNEI. The length of the CDR3 is 12 residues. CDR3 protein: CAILDRYNEQFF.

The V gene is TRBV29-1, the J gene TRBJ1-5; TCRdb proposes TRBD1, but this gene call is untestable without DNA. Germline V gives CDR1 SQVTM, CDR2 ANQGSEA. The CDR3 is made up of 13 amino acids. CDR3 loop: CSVDRGLNQPQHF. Combining the CDR3 with reference TRBV29-1 and TRBJ1-5 gives the whole variable domain SAVISQKPSRDICQRGTSLTIQCQVDSQVTMMFWYRQQPGQSLTLIATANQGSEATYESGFVIDKFPISRPNLTFSTLTVSNMSPEDSSIYLCSVDRGLNQPQHFGDGTRLSIL.

The CDR3 is CAGGGGNSPLHF. The rearrangement links TRBV12-3 or TRBV12-4 to TRBJ1-6; no DNA is available, so the TRBD1 call from TCRdb remains unchecked. This CDR3 has 12 amino acids.

The CDR3 reads CASSYSSNEQFF. The rearrangement joins TRBV6-5 to TRBJ2-1. CDR3 length equals 12 residues. The germline CDR1 and CDR2 sequences are MNHEY and SVGAGI.

The V and J genes are TRBV7-8 and TRBJ2-3; checking the TCRdb D call of TRBD2 is not possible without DNA. CDR1 and CDR2 from the germline V gene are SGHVS and FQNEAQ. The CDR3 has 17 amino acids. Here the CDR3 reads CASFWRVAGDSTDTQYF.

This chain links TRBV7-9 with TRBJ1-4. CDR1 is SEHNR and CDR2 is FQNEAQ in the germline V gene (reference sequence). The CDR3 has 12 residues. The CDR3 is CASSLDGEKLFF. The variable domain in full, completed from reference TRBV7-9 and TRBJ1-4, reads DTGVSQNPRHKITKRGQNVTFRCDPISEHNRLYWYRQTLGQGPEFLTYFQNEAQLEKSRLLSDRFSAERPKGSFSTLEIQRTEQGDSAMYLCASSLDGEKLFFGSGTQLSVL.

This chain joins TRBV27 and TRBJ1-1; TCRdb designates TRBD1, a call that cannot be tested without DNA. The CDR3 sequence is 16 residues long. Germline CDR1 and CDR2: MNHEY and SMNVEV (reference sequence). This CDR3 reads CASSLVGQGLNTEAFF.

The gene calls are TRBV4-3 and TRBJ2-1; with no DNA, the TCRdb D assignment of TRBD1 cannot be verified. This CDR3 region has 17 residues. Germline V gene sequence: CDR1 LGHNA, CDR2 YSLEER. CDR3 region: CTSSQDVSRNGGTEQFF.